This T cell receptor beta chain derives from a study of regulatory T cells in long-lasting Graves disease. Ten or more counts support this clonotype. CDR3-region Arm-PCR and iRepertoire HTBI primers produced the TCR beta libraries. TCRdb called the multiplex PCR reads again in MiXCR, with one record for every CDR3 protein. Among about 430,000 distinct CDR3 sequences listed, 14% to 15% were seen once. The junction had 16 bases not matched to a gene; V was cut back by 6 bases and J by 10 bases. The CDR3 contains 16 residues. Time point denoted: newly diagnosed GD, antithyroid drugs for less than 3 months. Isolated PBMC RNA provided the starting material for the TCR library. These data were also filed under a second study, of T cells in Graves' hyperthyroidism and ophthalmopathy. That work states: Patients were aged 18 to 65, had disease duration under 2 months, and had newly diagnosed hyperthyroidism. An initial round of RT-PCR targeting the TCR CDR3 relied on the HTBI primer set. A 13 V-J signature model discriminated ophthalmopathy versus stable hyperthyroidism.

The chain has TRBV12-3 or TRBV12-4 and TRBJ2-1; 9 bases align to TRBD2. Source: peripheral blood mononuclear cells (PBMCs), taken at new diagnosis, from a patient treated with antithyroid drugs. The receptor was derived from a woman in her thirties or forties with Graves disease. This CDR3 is CASSSLAGVGFLEQFF. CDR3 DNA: TGTGCCAGCAGCTCCTTAGCGGGAGTAGGTTTCCTGGAGCAGTTCTTC.